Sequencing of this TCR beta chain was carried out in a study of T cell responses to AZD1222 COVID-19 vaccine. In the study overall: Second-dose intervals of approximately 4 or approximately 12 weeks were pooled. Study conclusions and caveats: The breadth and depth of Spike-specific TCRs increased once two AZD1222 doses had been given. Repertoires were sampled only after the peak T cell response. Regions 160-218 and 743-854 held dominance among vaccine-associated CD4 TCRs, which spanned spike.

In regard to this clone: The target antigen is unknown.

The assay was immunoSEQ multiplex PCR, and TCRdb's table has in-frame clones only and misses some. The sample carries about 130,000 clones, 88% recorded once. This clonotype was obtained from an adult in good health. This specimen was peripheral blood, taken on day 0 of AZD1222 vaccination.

This CDR3 is CASSSYRGRWANVLTF. Here the CDR3 DNA reads TGTGCCAGCAGCTCCTACAGGGGGCGCTGGGCCAACGTCCTGACTTTC. V and J are TRBV7-2 and TRBJ2-6; 9 nucleotides line up with TRBD1. Germline loops: CDR1 SGHTA, CDR2 FQGNSA. The V segment lost 4 bases and the J segment 5 bases; nucleotides outside the gene matches: 6. The CDR3 runs to 16 residues. The full variable domain, rest sourced from reference TRBV7-2 and TRBJ2-6, is GAGVSQSPSNKVTEKGKDVELRCDPISGHTALYWYRQSLGQGLEFLIYFQGNSAPDKSGLPSDRFSAERTGGSVSTLTIQRTQQEDSAVYLCASSSYRGRWANVLTFGAGSRLTVL.